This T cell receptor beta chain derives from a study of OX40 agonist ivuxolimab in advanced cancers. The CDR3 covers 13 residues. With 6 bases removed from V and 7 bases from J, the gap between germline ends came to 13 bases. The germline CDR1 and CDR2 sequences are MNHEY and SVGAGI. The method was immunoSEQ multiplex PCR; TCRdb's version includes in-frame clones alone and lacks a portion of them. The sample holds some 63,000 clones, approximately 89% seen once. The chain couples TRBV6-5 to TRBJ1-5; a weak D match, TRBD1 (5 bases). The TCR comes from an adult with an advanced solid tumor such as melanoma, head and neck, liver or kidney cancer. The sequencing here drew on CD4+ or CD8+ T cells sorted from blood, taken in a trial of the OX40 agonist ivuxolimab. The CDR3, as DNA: TGTGCCAGCAGCCTCCAGGGCGGGCAGCCCCAGCATTTT. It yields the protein CASSLQGGQPQHF.